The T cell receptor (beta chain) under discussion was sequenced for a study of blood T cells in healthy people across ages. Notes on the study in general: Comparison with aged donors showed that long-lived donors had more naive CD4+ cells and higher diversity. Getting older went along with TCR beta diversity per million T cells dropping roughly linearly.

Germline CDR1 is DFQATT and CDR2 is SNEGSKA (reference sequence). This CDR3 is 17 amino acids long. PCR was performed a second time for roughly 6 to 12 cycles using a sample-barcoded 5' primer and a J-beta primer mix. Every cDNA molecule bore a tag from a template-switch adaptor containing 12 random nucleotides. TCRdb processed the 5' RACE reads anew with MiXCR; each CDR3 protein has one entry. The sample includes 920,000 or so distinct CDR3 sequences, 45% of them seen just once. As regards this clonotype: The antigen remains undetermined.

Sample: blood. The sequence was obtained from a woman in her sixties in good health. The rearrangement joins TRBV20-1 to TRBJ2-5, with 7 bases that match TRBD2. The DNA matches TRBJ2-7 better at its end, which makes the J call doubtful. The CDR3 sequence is CSASSSLELARTYEQYF. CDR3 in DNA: TGCAGTGCTAGTAGCTCTCTCGAACTAGCGAGGACCTACGAGCAGTACTTC.